Sequencing of this T cell receptor (beta chain) was carried out in a study of Ad26.COV2.S vaccination and SARS-CoV-2 variants. Treatment given: over 15 received Ad26.COV2.S at low or high dose, single or two shots; about 5 received placebo; per-sample allocation not given. Collection of samples fell on day 63 after the first vaccine or placebo injection. Sequenced by immunoSEQ multiplex PCR; TCRdb stores in-frame clones only, minus some. The sample has about 280,000 clones; 80% to 90% are singletons. This clone was found once. Trimming removed 6 bases at V and 1 base at J, with 14 bases between. From germline, CDR1 is MNHEY and CDR2 SVGAGI. The CDR3 spans 15 residues.

This material consisted of peripheral blood, taken in a trial of Ad26.COV2.S vaccine versus placebo. The clonotype originates from a person between 18 and 60 years old who received the Ad26.COV2.S COVID-19 vaccine or a placebo. V gene TRBV6-5 combines with J gene TRBJ2-3, with D possibly matching TRBD1 (6 bases). CDR3 in amino acids: CASSRGTFRTDTQYF. CDR3 DNA sequence: TGTGCCAGCAGCAGAGGGACATTCCGCACAGATACGCAGTATTTT.